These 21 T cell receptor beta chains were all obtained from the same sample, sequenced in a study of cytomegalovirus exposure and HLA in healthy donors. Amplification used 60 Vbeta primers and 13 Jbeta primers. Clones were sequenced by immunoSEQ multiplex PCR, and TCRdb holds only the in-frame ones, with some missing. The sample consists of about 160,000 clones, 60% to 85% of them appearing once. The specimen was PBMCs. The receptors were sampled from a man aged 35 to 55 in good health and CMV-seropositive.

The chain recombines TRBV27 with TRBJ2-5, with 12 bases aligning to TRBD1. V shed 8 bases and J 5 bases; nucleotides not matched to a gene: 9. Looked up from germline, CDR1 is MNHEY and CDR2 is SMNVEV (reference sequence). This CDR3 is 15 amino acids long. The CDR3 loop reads CASGPGTGGAETQYF. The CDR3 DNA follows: TGTGCCAGCGGCCCCGGGACAGGGGGCGCGGAGACCCAGTACTTC.

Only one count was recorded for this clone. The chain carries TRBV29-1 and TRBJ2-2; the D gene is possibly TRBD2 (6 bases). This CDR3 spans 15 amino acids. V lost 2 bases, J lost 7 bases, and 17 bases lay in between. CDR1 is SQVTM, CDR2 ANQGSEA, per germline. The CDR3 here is CSVELATGVIGELFF. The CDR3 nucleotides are TGCAGCGTTGAATTAGCCACGGGAGTTATCGGGGAGCTGTTTTTT.

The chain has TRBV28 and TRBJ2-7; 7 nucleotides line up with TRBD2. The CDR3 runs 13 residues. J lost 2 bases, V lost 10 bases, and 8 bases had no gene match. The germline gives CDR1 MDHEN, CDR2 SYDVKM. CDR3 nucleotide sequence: TGTGCCACCTCGCGGCTAGCGGCCTACGAGCAGTACTTC. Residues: CATSRLAAYEQYF.

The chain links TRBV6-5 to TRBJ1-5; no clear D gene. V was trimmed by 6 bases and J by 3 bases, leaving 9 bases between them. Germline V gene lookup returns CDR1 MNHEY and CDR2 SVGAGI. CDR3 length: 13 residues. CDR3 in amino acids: CASSWAANQPQHF. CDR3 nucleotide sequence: TGTGCCAGCAGCTGGGCAGCCAATCAGCCCCAGCATTTT.

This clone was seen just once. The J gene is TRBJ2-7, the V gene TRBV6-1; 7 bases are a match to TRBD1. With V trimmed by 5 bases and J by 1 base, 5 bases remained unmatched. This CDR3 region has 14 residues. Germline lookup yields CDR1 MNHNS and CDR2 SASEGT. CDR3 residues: CASSSDRNSYEQYF. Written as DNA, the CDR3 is TGTGCCAGCAGTTCGGACAGGAATTCCTACGAGCAGTACTTC.

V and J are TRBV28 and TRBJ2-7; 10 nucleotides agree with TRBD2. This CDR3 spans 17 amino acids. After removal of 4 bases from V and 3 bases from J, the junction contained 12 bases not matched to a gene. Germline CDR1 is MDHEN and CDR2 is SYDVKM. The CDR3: CASSSLAGDLGIYEQYF. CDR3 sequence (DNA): TGTGCCAGCAGTTCGCTAGCGGGAGATTTGGGAATCTACGAGCAGTACTTC.

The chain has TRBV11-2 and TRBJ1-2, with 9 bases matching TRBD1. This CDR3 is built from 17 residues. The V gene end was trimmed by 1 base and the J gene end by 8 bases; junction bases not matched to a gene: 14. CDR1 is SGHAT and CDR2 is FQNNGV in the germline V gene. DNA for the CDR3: TGTGCCAGCAGCTTAGGCGAACCGGGACAGGGATTTGACGGCTACACCTTC. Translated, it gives CASSLGEPGQGFDGYTF.

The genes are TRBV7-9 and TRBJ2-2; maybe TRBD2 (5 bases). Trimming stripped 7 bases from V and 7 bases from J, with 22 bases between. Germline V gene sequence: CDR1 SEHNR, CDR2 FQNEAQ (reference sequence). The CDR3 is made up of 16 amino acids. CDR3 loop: CASTATREREFGELFF. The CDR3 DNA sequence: TGTGCCAGCACGGCCACGAGGGAGAGGGAGTTCGGGGAGCTGTTTTTT.

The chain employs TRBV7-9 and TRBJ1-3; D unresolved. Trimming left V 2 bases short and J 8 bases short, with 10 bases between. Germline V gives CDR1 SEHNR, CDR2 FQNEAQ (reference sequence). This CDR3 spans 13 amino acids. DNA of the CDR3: TGTGCCAGCAGCTTAAACGGACTGGACACCATATATTTT. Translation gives CASSLNGLDTIYF.

CDR3 DNA sequence: TGTGCCAGCACCAGGGACAGCTATGGCTACACCTTC. This codes for CASTRDSYGYTF. V usage is TRBV9 and J usage is TRBJ1-2; 7 bases match TRBD1. The CDR3 sequence is 12 residues long. Trimming at V came to 6 bases and at J to 4 bases, leaving 3 bases not matched to a gene. Germline lookup yields CDR1 SGDLS and CDR2 YYNGEE.

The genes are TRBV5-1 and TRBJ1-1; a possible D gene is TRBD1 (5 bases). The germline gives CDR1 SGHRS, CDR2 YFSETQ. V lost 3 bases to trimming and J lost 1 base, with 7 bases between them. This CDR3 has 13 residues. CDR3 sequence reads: CASSSGENTEAFF. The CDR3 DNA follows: TGCGCCAGCAGCTCGGGGGAGAACACTGAAGCTTTCTTT.

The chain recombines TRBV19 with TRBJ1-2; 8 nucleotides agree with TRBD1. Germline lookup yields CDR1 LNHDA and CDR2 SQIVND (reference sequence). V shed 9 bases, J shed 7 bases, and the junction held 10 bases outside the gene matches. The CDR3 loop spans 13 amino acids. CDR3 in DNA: TGTGCCAGCTCAGGGGGCGCTTATGCTGGCTACACCTTC. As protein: CASSGGAYAGYTF.

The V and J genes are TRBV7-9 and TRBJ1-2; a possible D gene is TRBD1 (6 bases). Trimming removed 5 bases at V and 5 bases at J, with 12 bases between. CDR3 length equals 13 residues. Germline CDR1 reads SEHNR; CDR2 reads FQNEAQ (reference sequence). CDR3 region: CASSRQVEYGYTF. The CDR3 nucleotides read TGTGCCAGCAGCCGACAGGTGGAGTATGGCTACACCTTC.

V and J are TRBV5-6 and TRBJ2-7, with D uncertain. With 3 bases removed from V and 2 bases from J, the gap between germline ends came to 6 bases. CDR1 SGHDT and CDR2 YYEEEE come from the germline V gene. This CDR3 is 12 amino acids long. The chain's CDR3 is CASSSFTYEQYF. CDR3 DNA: TGTGCCAGCAGCTCCTTTACCTACGAGCAGTACTTC.

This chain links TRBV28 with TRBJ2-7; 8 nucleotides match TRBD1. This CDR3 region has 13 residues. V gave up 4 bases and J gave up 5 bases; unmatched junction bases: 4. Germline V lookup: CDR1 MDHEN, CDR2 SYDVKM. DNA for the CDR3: TGTGCCAGCAGTTCCCTGGACAGGGACGAGCAGTACTTC. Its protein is CASSSLDRDEQYF.

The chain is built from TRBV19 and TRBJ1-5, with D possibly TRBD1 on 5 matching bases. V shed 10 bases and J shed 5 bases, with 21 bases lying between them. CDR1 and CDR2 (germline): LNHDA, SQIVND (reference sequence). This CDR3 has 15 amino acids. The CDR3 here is CATKTGHLIHQPQHF. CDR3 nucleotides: TGTGCCACTAAAACTGGACACCTCATACATCAGCCCCAGCATTTT.

The CDR3 DNA follows: TGTGCCAGCAGTTCCCCTGGGGGAGGGCCGGGAGATACGCAGTATTTT. Its translation: CASSSPGGGPGDTQYF. The chain uses TRBV28 and TRBJ2-3, with TRBD2 identical over 7 bases. Germline values: CDR1 MDHEN, CDR2 SYDVKM. With V trimmed by 4 bases and J by 5 bases, 12 bases remained unmatched. CDR3 size: 16 residues. Drawing the rest from reference TRBV28 and TRBJ2-3, the complete variable domain is DVKVTQSSRYLVKRTGEKVFLECVQDMDHENMFWYRQDPGLGLRLIYFSYDVKMKEKGDIPEGYSVSREKKERFSLILESASTNQTSMYLCASSSPGGGPGDTQYFGPGTRLTVL.

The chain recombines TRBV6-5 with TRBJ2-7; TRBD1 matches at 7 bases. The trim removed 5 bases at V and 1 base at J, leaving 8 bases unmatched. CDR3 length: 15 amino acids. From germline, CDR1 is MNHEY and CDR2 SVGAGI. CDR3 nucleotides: TGTGCCAGCAGTATCTCCGGGACAGCATCCTACGAGCAGTACTTC. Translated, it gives CASSISGTASYEQYF.

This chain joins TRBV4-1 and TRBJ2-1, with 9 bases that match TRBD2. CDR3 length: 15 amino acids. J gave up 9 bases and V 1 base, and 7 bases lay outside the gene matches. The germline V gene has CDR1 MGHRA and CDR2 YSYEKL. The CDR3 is CASSQGGGRALEQFF. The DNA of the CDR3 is TGCGCCAGCAGCCAAGGGGGCGGGAGGGCCCTTGAGCAGTTCTTC.

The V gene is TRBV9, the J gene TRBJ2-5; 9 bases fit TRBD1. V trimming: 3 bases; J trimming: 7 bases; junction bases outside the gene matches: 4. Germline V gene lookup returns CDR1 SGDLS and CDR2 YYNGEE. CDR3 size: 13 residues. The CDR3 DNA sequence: TGTGCCAGCAGCGAGGGACAGGGAGGGACCCAGTACTTC. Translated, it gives CASSEGQGGTQYF.

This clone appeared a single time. The chain's CDR3 is CASSLGRGSTDTQYF. For the CDR3, the DNA is TGCGCCAGCAGCTTGGGACGGGGGAGCACAGATACGCAGTATTTT. This chain uses TRBV5-1 with TRBJ2-3; possibly TRBD2 for D (6 bases). The CDR3 length is 15 residues. V was cut by 0 bases and J by 0 bases, with 8 bases left in between. In germline, CDR1 is SGHRS, CDR2 YFSETQ.